Listed below are T cell receptor beta chains from one sample, sequenced in a study of T cells after yellow fever vaccination. One entry per CDR3 protein results from TCRdb running MiXCR on the 5' RACE reads. The table records over 150,000 distinct CDR3 sequences, around 7.3% of them present only once. The sample here was CD4+ T cells sorted from PBMCs, taken around 5 days after the first yellow fever vaccination. The receptors here all came from a man younger than 35 who received the YFV17D yellow fever vaccine. Both conserved end residues are part of each CDR3. The D gene is left open where the match is weak. Rows give clone size only sometimes, using once, few, many, or a class for an expanded clone.

TRBV4-1	TRBJ1-6	-	-	CASSHPRGQSPLHF
TRBV7-9	TRBJ1-5	TRBD1	many	CASSPGTGANQPQHF
TRBV5-4	TRBJ2-3	TRBD2	few	CASSFGTTRTDTQYF
TRBV7-2	TRBJ1-4	TRBD1	-	CASSLVGTGVGEKLFF
TRBV9	TRBJ1-2	TRBD1	many	CASSVGDRTGDVYGYTF
TRBV5-1	TRBJ1-1	-	few	CASSLGTHTEAFF
TRBV5-4	TRBJ1-1	TRBD1	-	CASSHFAQTGGGTEAFF
TRBV6-5	TRBJ1-4	-	few	CASSYSRRQATNEKLFF
TRBV30	TRBJ1-1	-	-	CAWSRNVDSTEAFF
TRBV5-6	TRBJ2-1	-	many	CASSLDALVSEQFF
TRBV12-3/TRBV12-4	TRBJ1-1	TRBD1	many	CASRRTGTGGAYTEAFF
TRBV5-1	TRBJ1-1	-	-	CASSLEGANTEAFF
TRBV23-1	TRBJ1-5	-	many	CASSQSGSPNQPQHF
TRBV4-3	TRBJ1-3	-	few	CASSQDSVGSGNTIYF
TRBV5-1	TRBJ2-3	-	-	CASSLGAIGGTDTQYF
TRBV18	TRBJ2-3	TRBD2	-	CASSTTGTRDHTDTQYF
TRBV13	TRBJ2-1	-	-	CASSRKGDEQFF
TRBV12-3/TRBV12-4	TRBJ1-2	-	many	CASSLAAESGYTF
TRBV12-3/TRBV12-4	TRBJ1-2	-	-	CASSIPGRTLYGYTF
TRBV4-1	TRBJ1-5	TRBD1	few	CASSQVEQGIRQPQHF
TRBV7-2	TRBJ2-3	TRBD2	many	CASSPIGGDTDTQYF
TRBV7-2	TRBJ2-1	-	few	CASSLAPTARMNEQFF
TRBV5-5	TRBJ1-5	TRBD1	many	CASSLRTGDQPQHF
TRBV10-3	TRBJ1-1	-	few	CAIRNRDGHTEAFF
TRBV7-8	TRBJ1-4	-	many	CASSFQSGEEKLFF
TRBV18	TRBJ1-1	TRBD1	few	CASSPIRQGPNTEAFF
TRBV9	TRBJ1-4	TRBD1	few	CASSVAGGLVEKLFF
TRBV7-3	TRBJ2-1	TRBD2	many	CASSAFSRGGYNEQFF
TRBV12-3/TRBV12-4	TRBJ2-5	-	many	CASSLGSRETQYF
TRBV5-1	TRBJ2-3	TRBD1	many	CASSFEGAGDTQYF
TRBV6-1	TRBJ1-5	-	many	CASSLPRDLSSNQPQHF
TRBV7-2	TRBJ2-6	-	few	CATRVSGANVLTF
TRBV12-3/TRBV12-4	TRBJ1-2	-	many	CASSFRGISGYTF
TRBV9	TRBJ1-6	-	-	CASSPNRPGVNSPLHF
TRBV2	TRBJ1-2	-	many	CASRAWGRQGYTF
TRBV20-1	TRBJ1-5	-	many	CSAKWLDQPQHF
TRBV12-3/TRBV12-4	TRBJ1-4	-	-	CASSLDRRNEKLFF
TRBV20-1	TRBJ1-1	-	many	CSARGRSNTEAFF
TRBV4-1	TRBJ2-4	-	many	CASSRTQGLNNIQYF
TRBV7-3	TRBJ2-5	-	few	CASSPGAGATQYF
TRBV25-1	TRBJ2-7	TRBD2	many	CASSDDVRGDGYEQYF
TRBV5-1	TRBJ1-2	-	few	CASSLRARYGYTF
TRBV19	TRBJ2-2	-	many	CASSMDRRAGELFF
TRBV9	TRBJ2-5	-	many	CASSVEGTALGETQYF
TRBV7-2	TRBJ2-7	TRBD1	many	CASSFGTGILYEQYF
TRBV3-1	TRBJ2-2	-	-	CAIATNTGELFF
TRBV12-5	TRBJ2-5	-	many	CASGSWTTETQYF
TRBV27	TRBJ2-3	TRBD2	many	CASSLHLARGLAGATDTQYF
TRBV19	TRBJ1-5	-	-	CASSIPGQPQHF
TRBV6-2/TRBV6-3	TRBJ2-7	-	few	CASVRDNRYEQYF
TRBV7-2	TRBJ1-1	-	few	CASSVMEGFGNTEAFF
TRBV5-1	TRBJ2-1	TRBD2	few	CASSPGTSVYNEQFF
TRBV9	TRBJ2-1	-	-	CARSPGGSSYNEQFF
TRBV4-1	TRBJ2-2	-	few	CASSRQGQLNTGELFF
TRBV27	TRBJ1-4	TRBD1	many	CASSSLSDRAFEKLFF
TRBV12-3/TRBV12-4	TRBJ2-3	-	many	CASSLLLAGDTQYF
TRBV12-3/TRBV12-4	TRBJ2-2	TRBD2	many	CASSFGGGSDTGELFF
TRBV6-2/TRBV6-3	TRBJ1-5	TRBD1	many	CASSPFRDRGVQGNQPQHF
TRBV18	TRBJ1-5	-	few	CASSQGYQGQGNQPQHF